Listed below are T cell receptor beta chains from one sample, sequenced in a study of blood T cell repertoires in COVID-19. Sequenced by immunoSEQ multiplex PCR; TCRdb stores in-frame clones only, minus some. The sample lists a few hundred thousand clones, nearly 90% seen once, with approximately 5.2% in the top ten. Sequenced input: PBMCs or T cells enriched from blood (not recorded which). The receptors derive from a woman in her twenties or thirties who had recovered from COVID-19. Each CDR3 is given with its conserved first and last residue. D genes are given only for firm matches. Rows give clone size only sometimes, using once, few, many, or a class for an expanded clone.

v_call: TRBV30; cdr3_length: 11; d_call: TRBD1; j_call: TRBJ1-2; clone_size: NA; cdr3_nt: TGTGCCTGGAGTACAGGGGTTGGCTACACCTTC; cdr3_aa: CAWSTGVGYTF
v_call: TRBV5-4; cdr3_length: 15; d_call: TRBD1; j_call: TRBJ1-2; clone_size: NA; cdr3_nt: TGTGCCAGCAGCCAAAGACAGGGAGCTAACTATGGCTACACCTTC; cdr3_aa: CASSQRQGANYGYTF
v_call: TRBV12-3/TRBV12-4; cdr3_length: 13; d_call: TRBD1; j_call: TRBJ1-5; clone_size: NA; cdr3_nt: TGTGCCAGCAGTTTCGACAGGGAGCAGCCCCAGCATTTT; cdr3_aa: CASSFDREQPQHF
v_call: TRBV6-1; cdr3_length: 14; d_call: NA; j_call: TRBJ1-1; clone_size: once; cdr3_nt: TGTGCCAGCAGTGAGACAGGAGGAAACACTGAAGCTTTCTTT; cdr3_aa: CASSETGGNTEAFF
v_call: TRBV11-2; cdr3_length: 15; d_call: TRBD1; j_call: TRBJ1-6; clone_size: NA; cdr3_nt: TGTGCCAGCAGCCAGGGGGCGGTCTATAATTCACCCCTCCACTTT; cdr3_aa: CASSQGAVYNSPLHF
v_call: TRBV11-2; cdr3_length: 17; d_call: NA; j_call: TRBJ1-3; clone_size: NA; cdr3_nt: TGTGCCAGCAGCTTATGGGGCAGGTCGAGCTCTGGAAACACCATATATTTT; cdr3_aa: CASSLWGRSSSGNTIYF
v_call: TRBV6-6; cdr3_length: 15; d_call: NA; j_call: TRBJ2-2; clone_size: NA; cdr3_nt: TGTGCCAGCAGTTACTCGAATTCAGGGACCGGGGAGCTGTTTTTT; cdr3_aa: CASSYSNSGTGELFF
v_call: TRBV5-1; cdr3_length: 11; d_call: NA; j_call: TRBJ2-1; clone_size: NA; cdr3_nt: TGCGCCAGCCGCGCGGACAATGAGCAGTTCTTC; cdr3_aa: CASRADNEQFF
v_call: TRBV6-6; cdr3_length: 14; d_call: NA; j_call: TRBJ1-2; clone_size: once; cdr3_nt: TGTGCCAGCAGTTACTCGGTCTCAGGGCTAGGCTACACCTTC; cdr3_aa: CASSYSVSGLGYTF
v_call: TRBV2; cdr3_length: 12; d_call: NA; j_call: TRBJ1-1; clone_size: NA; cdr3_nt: TGTGCCAGCAGCCGGACAGATACTGAAGCTTTCTTT; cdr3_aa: CASSRTDTEAFF
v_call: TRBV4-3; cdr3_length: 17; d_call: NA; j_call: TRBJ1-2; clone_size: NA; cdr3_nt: TGCGCCAGCAGCCAAGGGCGGGAGACCGGGTTGTGGCGTGGCTACACCTTC; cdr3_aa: CASSQGRETGLWRGYTF
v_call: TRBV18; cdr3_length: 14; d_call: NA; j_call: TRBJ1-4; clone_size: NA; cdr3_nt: TGTGCCAGCTCACCGGCAAATGCCGATGAAAAACTGTTTTTT; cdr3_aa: CASSPANADEKLFF
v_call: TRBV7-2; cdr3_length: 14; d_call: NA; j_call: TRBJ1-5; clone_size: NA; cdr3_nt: TGTGCCAGCAGCCCCATGCGGGTCCGGGGGCCCCAGCATTTT; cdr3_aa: CASSPMRVRGPQHF
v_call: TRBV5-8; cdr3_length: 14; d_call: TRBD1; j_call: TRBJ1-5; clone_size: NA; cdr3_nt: TGTGCCAGCAGCTTGGGACAGGGGGATCAGCCCCAGCATTTT; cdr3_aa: CASSLGQGDQPQHF
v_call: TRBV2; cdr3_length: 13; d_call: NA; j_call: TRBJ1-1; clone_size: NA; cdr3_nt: TGTGCCAGCAGTAGAGCCGGAGATTTTGAAGCTTTCTTT; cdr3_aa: CASSRAGDFEAFF
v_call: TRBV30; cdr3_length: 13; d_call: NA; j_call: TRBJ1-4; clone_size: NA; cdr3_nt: TGTGCCTGGAGTGTACCCCCGGGTGAAAAACTGTTTTTT; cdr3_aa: CAWSVPPGEKLFF
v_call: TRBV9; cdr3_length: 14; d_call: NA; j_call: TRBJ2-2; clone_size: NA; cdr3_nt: TGTGCCAGCAGCGGGGGCGCGAACACCGGGGAGCTGTTTTTT; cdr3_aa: CASSGGANTGELFF